Below are 23 T cell receptor beta chains sequenced from a single sample in a study of neurological immune-mediated disorders. Using its own MiXCR run on the 5' RACE reads, TCRdb lists one record per CDR3 protein. This table holds about 87,000 distinct CDR3 sequences, under 4.5% found once. Sequenced input: PBMCs. The source is a woman aged 45-59 years with multiple sclerosis.

This clonotype was recorded many times. The chain employs TRBV5-1 and TRBJ2-7, with D maybe TRBD2 (6 bases). The germline gives CDR1 SGHRS, CDR2 YFSETQ. There are 14 residues in the CDR3. The ends were cut back, 8 bases at V and 4 bases at J, with 19 bases in the middle. For the CDR3, the DNA is TGCGCCAGTTCCCGGGAGCCCCGGAATTACGAGCAGTACTTC. Its protein product is CASSREPRNYEQYF.

The sample holds many counts of this clonotype. CDR3 in DNA: TGCGCCAGCAGTCCTTCCCGGAGGAGCACAGATACGCAGTATTTT. Residues: CASSPSRRSTDTQYF. The rearrangement uses TRBV5-1 and TRBJ2-3, with TRBD2 as a possible D gene (5 bases). Germline V CDR1 and CDR2: SGHRS, YFSETQ. The V and J ends lost 5 bases and 0 bases respectively, with 13 bases between them. CDR3 size: 15 residues.

The chain recombines TRBV4-2 with TRBJ2-5; 9 bases line up with TRBD2. The J segment lost 1 base and the V segment lost 1 base, leaving 4 bases of the junction unmatched. The germline CDR1 and CDR2 sequences are LGHNA and YNFKEQ. The CDR3 is 16 residues long. The DNA for the CDR3 is TGTGCCAGCAGCCAAGGCGGCGGGGGGGGCCAAGAGACCCAGTACTTC. Translated: CASSQGGGGGQETQYF.

This clonotype occurred many times. V is TRBV5-1 and J is TRBJ1-6; possibly TRBD1 for D (5 bases). The V end lost 2 bases, the J end lost 10 bases, and 13 bases lay between the germline ends. CDR1 and CDR2 from the germline V gene are SGHRS and YFSETQ. CDR3 size: 14 residues. This CDR3 reads CASSFQGRESPLHF. In DNA, the CDR3 is TGCGCCAGCAGCTTTCAGGGCAGAGAATCACCCCTCCACTTT.

The table lists this clonotype with many counts. The chain is built from TRBV5-1 and TRBJ1-1, with 7 positions matching TRBD1. Per germline, CDR1 SGHRS and CDR2 YFSETQ. The CDR3 has 15 residues. With V trimmed by 4 bases and J by 10 bases, 16 bases remained unmatched. The CDR3 sequence is CASSVMDNRGFGAFF. The CDR3, as DNA: TGCGCCAGCAGCGTAATGGACAACAGGGGTTTCGGAGCTTTCTTT.

Regarding this clonotype: The junction departs from germline at one end; a sequencing error may be responsible. The genes are TRBV5-7 and TRBJ1-5; TRBD1 aligns across 7 bases. TRBV5-7 is filed as an ORF, its function uncertain. The CDR3 length is 14 residues. The CDR3 region is CAIHQGQKPTTQNF. CDR3 bases: TGTGCCATTCACCAGGGACAGAAGCCGACGACCCAGAATTTT.

This clonotype appeared many times. The J gene is TRBJ2-6, the V gene TRBV10-3, with 9 bases fitting TRBD2. The CDR3 totals 18 residues. Germline CDR1 and CDR2: ENHRY and SYGVKD. Trimming at V came to 4 bases and at J to 0 bases, leaving 7 bases not matched to a gene. Written as DNA, the CDR3 is TGTGCCATCAGTGTGAGGGCGGGGGGGCTCTCTGGGGCCAACGTCCTGACTTTC. This translates into CAISVRAGGLSGANVLTF.

There are many counts of this clonotype. The chain is built from TRBV5-1 and TRBJ2-1; maybe TRBD1 (6 bases). Germline values: CDR1 SGHRS, CDR2 YFSETQ. The length of the CDR3 is 11 residues. Trimming took 2 bases from V and 15 from J, leaving 12 bases between them. In nucleotides, the CDR3 is TGCGCCAGCAGCTTAAGACAGGTGTGGTTCTTC. Its protein product is CASSLRQVWFF.

In its sample, this clonotype was seen many times. This sequence joins TRBV3-1 and TRBJ1-1, with a weak D call TRBD1 (5 bases). CDR3 length: 17 residues. CDR1 LGHDT and CDR2 YNNKEL come from the germline V gene (reference sequence). V was shortened by 0 bases and J by 7 bases, with 21 bases between the two germline ends. The CDR3 loop is CASSQDPGGGWKGEAFF. CDR3 DNA sequence: TGTGCCAGCAGCCAAGATCCGGGCGGGGGGTGGAAAGGTGAAGCTTTCTTT. The entire variable domain, with the rest obtained from reference TRBV3-1 and TRBJ1-1, is as follows: DTAVSQTPKYLVTQMGNDKSIKCEQNLGHDTMYWYKQDSKKFLKIMFSYNNKELIINETVPNRFSPKSPDKAHLNLHINSLELGDSAVYFCASSQDPGGGWKGEAFFGQGTRLTVV.

This clonotype has at least ten counts. This chain links TRBV5-5 with TRBJ1-2; D may be TRBD1 (5 bases). The CDR3 runs 14 residues. Germline V CDR1 and CDR2: SGHKS, YYEKEE (reference sequence). The V and J ends lost 1 base and 4 bases respectively, with 11 bases between them. CDR3 region: CASSLWGRGYGYTF. The CDR3 coding sequence is TGTGCCAGCAGCTTGTGGGGCCGGGGCTATGGCTACACCTTC.

This clonotype was detected many times. The chain couples TRBV6-2 or TRBV6-3 to TRBJ1-5; 7 nucleotides agree with TRBD1. The CDR3 runs 16 residues. Trimming took 6 bases from V and 3 from J; bases not matched to a gene: 11. The germline CDR1 and CDR2 sequences are MNHEY and SVGEGT. This CDR3 is CASSPNQGVDNQPQHF. The CDR3 coding sequence is TGTGCCAGCAGCCCCAATCAGGGGGTGGACAATCAGCCCCAGCATTTT.

This clonotype was picked up many times. V gene TRBV20-1 combines with J gene TRBJ2-3; TRBD1 aligns across 8 bases. CDR3 size: 15 residues. V shed 1 base and J 4 bases; nucleotides not matched to a gene: 7. The germline gives CDR1 DFQATT, CDR2 SNEGSKA (reference sequence). In nucleotides, the CDR3 is TGCAGTGCTAGAGTACGGGACAGGCCTGCAGATACGCAGTATTTT. Its translation: CSARVRDRPADTQYF.

This clonotype has at least ten counts. This chain links TRBV27 with TRBJ2-7; a weak D match, TRBD2 (5 bases). The CDR3 has 15 residues. V was clipped by 2 bases and J by 2 bases, with 13 bases between them. The germline V gene has CDR1 MNHEY and CDR2 SMNVEV (reference sequence). As DNA, the CDR3 is TGTGCCAGCAGTTTAGGACTGGGCGTCACCTACGAGCAGTACTTC. It is translated as CASSLGLGVTYEQYF.

This clonotype was seen repeatedly, ten times or more. This chain connects TRBV10-3 to TRBJ1-3, with D tentatively TRBD1 (5 bases). This CDR3 comprises 13 residues. CDR1 and CDR2 (germline): ENHRY, SYGVKD. Trimming stripped 8 bases from V and 3 bases from J, with 11 bases between. This CDR3 is CAIARGDGNTIYF. The CDR3 region has the DNA TGTGCCATCGCGAGGGGCGATGGAAACACCATATATTTT.

This clonotype was seen many times. V is TRBV6-1 and J is TRBJ1-5; D unresolved. Trimming removed 7 bases at V and 1 base at J, with 8 bases between. The CDR3 length is 13 residues. Germline CDR1 and CDR2: MNHNS and SASEGT. This chain's CDR3 is CASIRESNQPQHF. As DNA, the CDR3 is TGTGCCAGCATTAGGGAGAGCAATCAGCCCCAGCATTTT.

Many counts were recorded for this clonotype. The chain couples TRBV9 to TRBJ1-4; TRBD1 matches 7 bases. This CDR3 is 18 amino acids long. In germline, CDR1 is SGDLS, CDR2 YYNGEE. V lost 0 bases and J lost 4; bases outside the gene matches: 12. The CDR3 is CASSVGPGTASHNEKLFF. The CDR3 DNA reads TGTGCCAGCAGCGTAGGCCCAGGGACAGCAAGTCATAATGAAAAACTGTTTTTT.

With regard to this clonotype: A much larger clonotype is one base distant, so this may be a read error. The chain couples TRBV6-5 to TRBJ1-6; no clear D. Germline loops: CDR1 MNHEY, CDR2 SVGAGI. The V end was cut by 5 bases, the J end by 10 bases, with 12 bases between. CDR3 length: 13 residues. CDR3: CASSRIRGSPLHF. CDR3 sequence (DNA): TGTGCCAGCAGTCGCATCCGGGGATCACCCCTCCACTTT.

This clonotype was recorded many times. This chain connects TRBV5-1 to TRBJ2-7; D is unclear. The V and J ends lost 0 bases and 1 base respectively, with 11 bases between them. CDR3 length equals 15 residues. Germline values: CDR1 SGHRS, CDR2 YFSETQ. The chain's CDR3 is CASSLVETPSYEQYF. The CDR3 region has the DNA TGCGCCAGCAGCTTGGTGGAGACCCCATCCTACGAGCAGTACTTC.

The sample holds many counts of this clonotype. CDR3 DNA: TGTGCCAGCAGCCCCAGGGGGCGTCTCACTGAAGCTTTCTTT. It yields the protein CASSPRGRLTEAFF. The gene calls are TRBV5-5 and TRBJ1-1, with TRBD1 identical over 8 bases. V lost 4 bases and J lost 4; bases outside the gene matches: 6. The V gene's germline CDR1 is SGHKS and CDR2 YYEKEE (reference sequence). This CDR3 has 14 amino acids.

This clonotype was seen repeatedly, ten times or more. The CDR3 DNA reads TGCAGTGCCGCCCAGGGGAACGCCGGGACAGATACGCAGTATTTT. Its translation: CSAAQGNAGTDTQYF. The chain uses TRBV20-1 and TRBJ2-3; D is possibly TRBD1 (6 bases). Germline V gene lookup returns CDR1 DFQATT and CDR2 SNEGSKA (reference sequence). V lost 6 bases, J lost 3 bases, and 19 bases lay in between. This CDR3 is built from 15 residues.

Ten or more counts support this clonotype. This sequence joins TRBV19 and TRBJ2-1, with TRBD1 as a possible D gene (6 bases). V was cut by 9 bases and J by 11 bases, with 14 bases left in between. This CDR3 spans 11 amino acids. Germline-derived CDR1 and CDR2 are LNHDA and SQIVND (reference sequence). The CDR3 DNA follows: TGTGCCAGCCAAACAGGGCTAAAGCAGTTCTTC. It yields the protein CASQTGLKQFF.

The sample holds many counts of this clonotype. The gene calls are TRBV7-8 and TRBJ2-3; 12 bases agree with TRBD2. CDR1 is SGHVS, CDR2 FQNEAQ, per germline. With V trimmed by 5 bases and J by 6 bases, 6 bases remained unmatched. The CDR3 spans 15 residues. The CDR3 loop reads CASSKLAGGPDTQYF. The DNA of the CDR3 is TGTGCCAGCAGCAAACTAGCGGGGGGCCCGGATACGCAGTATTTT.

This clonotype came up many times. V and J are TRBV5-1 and TRBJ1-4, with 11 bases that match TRBD1. The junction had 14 bases not matched to a gene; V was cut back by 4 bases and J by 3 bases. CDR1 is SGHRS, CDR2 YFSETQ, per germline. The CDR3 totals 19 residues. CDR3 nucleotides: TGCGCCAGCAGCCCTACCGGACAGGGGGCGAGAGGGTCTAATGAAAAACTGTTTTTT. This gives the protein CASSPTGQGARGSNEKLFF. Together with reference TRBV5-1 and TRBJ1-4, the CDR3 gives the full variable domain: KAGVTQTPRYLIKTRGQQVTLSCSPISGHRSVSWYQQTPGQGLQFLFEYFSETQRNKGNFPGRFSGRQFSNSRSEMNVSTLELGDSALYLCASSPTGQGARGSNEKLFFGSGTQLSVL.